Listed below are T cell receptor beta chains from one sample, sequenced in a study of blood T cells in healthy people across ages. TCRdb reanalysed the 5' RACE reads using MiXCR and keeps one entry per CDR3 protein. The sample includes roughly 500,000 distinct CDR3 sequences, 25% to 30% of them seen just once. What was sequenced was blood. These receptors were obtained from a woman in her 70s in good health. CDR3s include the opening cysteine and the closing phenylalanine or tryptophan. The D gene is left open where the match is weak. Only some rows state a clone size, as once, few, many or a class for expanded clones.

CDR3 protein: CASSTGTGAYEQYF
CDR3 DNA: TGTGCCAGCAGTACCGGGACAGGGGCCTACGAGCAGTACTTC
D gene: TRBD1
V gene: TRBV12-3/TRBV12-4
J gene: TRBJ2-7
clone size: -

CDR3 protein: CAIKVQGGGTEAFF
CDR3 DNA: TGTGCCATTAAGGTACAGGGGGGAGGTACTGAAGCTTTCTTT
D gene: TRBD1
V gene: TRBV6-1
J gene: TRBJ1-1
clone size: few

CDR3 protein: CASSLRPGFYGYTF
CDR3 DNA: TGTGCCAGCAGTCTTAGACCAGGGTTCTATGGCTACACCTTC
D gene: -
V gene: TRBV12-3/TRBV12-4
J gene: TRBJ1-2
clone size: -

CDR3 protein: CASSPRGAWAGDTQYF
CDR3 DNA: TGTGCCAGCAGCCCCAGAGGCGCGTGGGCGGGGGATACGCAGTATTTT
D gene: -
V gene: TRBV4-2
J gene: TRBJ2-3
clone size: few

CDR3 protein: CASSYGEYGYTF
CDR3 DNA: TGTGCCAGCAGTTACGGGGAGTACGGCTACACCTTC
D gene: -
V gene: TRBV6-6
J gene: TRBJ1-2
clone size: few

CDR3 protein: CASSFRSTTHEQYF
CDR3 DNA: TGTGCCAGCAGTTTCCGCTCGACAACCCACGAGCAGTACTTC
D gene: -
V gene: TRBV12-3/TRBV12-4
J gene: TRBJ2-7
clone size: many

CDR3 protein: CASTTHVNDEQYF
CDR3 DNA: TGTGCCAGCACCACACATGTCAACGACGAGCAGTACTTC
D gene: -
V gene: TRBV21-1
J gene: TRBJ2-7
clone size: few

CDR3 protein: CASTPSGGSSDNEQFF
CDR3 DNA: TGTGCCAGCACGCCTTCCGGCGGGAGCTCCGACAATGAGCAGTTCTTC
D gene: TRBD2
V gene: TRBV4-2
J gene: TRBJ2-1
clone size: -

CDR3 protein: CAISGDYPETQYF
CDR3 DNA: TGTGCCATCAGTGGGGACTATCCGGAGACCCAGTACTTC
D gene: TRBD2
V gene: TRBV10-3
J gene: TRBJ2-5
clone size: -

CDR3 protein: CASSSSGGNIEAFF
CDR3 DNA: TGTGCCAGCAGTTCATCCGGGGGCAATATTGAAGCTTTCTTT
D gene: -
V gene: TRBV6-5
J gene: TRBJ1-1
clone size: -

CDR3 protein: CSVCWWGQETQYF
CDR3 DNA: TGCAGCGTCTGTTGGTGGGGACAAGAGACCCAGTACTTC
D gene: -
V gene: TRBV29-1
J gene: TRBJ2-5
clone size: -

CDR3 protein: CASSVAEGVSTGELFF
CDR3 DNA: TGTGCCAGCAGCGTAGCTGAGGGGGTGAGCACCGGGGAGCTGTTTTTT
D gene: -
V gene: TRBV9
J gene: TRBJ2-2
clone size: few

CDR3 protein: CASSRTGGDSNQPQHF
CDR3 DNA: TGCGCCAGCAGCCGGACAGGGGGGGATAGCAATCAGCCCCAGCATTTT
D gene: TRBD1
V gene: TRBV5-1
J gene: TRBJ1-5
clone size: few

CDR3 protein: CAGSRRENTGELFF
CDR3 DNA: TGCGCCGGCAGCCGGAGGGAGAACACCGGGGAGCTGTTTTTT
D gene: -
V gene: TRBV5-1
J gene: TRBJ2-2
clone size: -

CDR3 protein: CASSLGVGTRGETQYF
CDR3 DNA: TGTGCCAGCAGCTTAGGAGTTGGGACTAGGGGAGAGACCCAGTACTTC
D gene: TRBD2
V gene: TRBV7-9
J gene: TRBJ2-5
clone size: -

CDR3 protein: CASSLRLVGNEQFF
CDR3 DNA: TGTGCCAGCAGTTTGCGATTGGTTGGCAATGAGCAGTTCTTC
D gene: -
V gene: TRBV12-3/TRBV12-4
J gene: TRBJ2-1
clone size: -

CDR3 protein: CASSYGSGQGLGETQYF
CDR3 DNA: TGTGCCAGCAGTTACGGGTCGGGACAGGGATTGGGAGAGACCCAGTACTTC
D gene: TRBD1
V gene: TRBV6-5
J gene: TRBJ2-5
clone size: few

CDR3 protein: CASSHMDRALKTEAFF
CDR3 DNA: TGTGCCAGCAGCCACATGGACAGGGCGCTTAAAACTGAAGCTTTCTTT
D gene: TRBD1
V gene: TRBV4-2
J gene: TRBJ1-1
clone size: few

CDR3 protein: CASSTGTGEMTQYF
CDR3 DNA: TGCGCCAGCAGCACAGGGACAGGGGAGATGACCCAGTACTTC
D gene: TRBD1
V gene: TRBV5-1
J gene: TRBJ2-5
clone size: -

CDR3 protein: CSASGLREGGGETQYF
CDR3 DNA: TGCAGTGCTAGTGGGCTTAGAGAGGGGGGCGGGGAGACCCAGTACTTC
D gene: -
V gene: TRBV20-1
J gene: TRBJ2-5
clone size: -

CDR3 protein: CAWSRGRKADNEQFF
CDR3 DNA: TGTGCCTGGAGTCGAGGGAGAAAAGCGGACAATGAGCAGTTCTTC
D gene: -
V gene: TRBV30
J gene: TRBJ2-1
clone size: few

CDR3 protein: CASSAGQIRTGELFF
CDR3 DNA: TGCGCCAGCAGCGCGGGACAGATCCGCACCGGGGAGCTGTTTTTT
D gene: -
V gene: TRBV5-1
J gene: TRBJ2-2
clone size: -

CDR3 protein: CASSPLFGVADTQYF
CDR3 DNA: TGTGCCAGCAGCCCTCTTTTTGGGGTAGCAGATACGCAGTATTTT
D gene: -
V gene: TRBV9
J gene: TRBJ2-3
clone size: -

CDR3 protein: CASSSPGQGARRANEKLFF
CDR3 DNA: TGTGCCAGCAGCTCACCGGGACAGGGGGCGCGTAGAGCTAATGAAAAACTGTTTTTT
D gene: TRBD1
V gene: TRBV7-9
J gene: TRBJ1-4
clone size: -

CDR3 protein: CATQGRGGELFF
CDR3 DNA: TGTGCCACACAAGGCAGGGGCGGGGAGCTGTTTTTT
D gene: -
V gene: TRBV6-2/TRBV6-3
J gene: TRBJ2-2
clone size: many

CDR3 protein: CASSQDRGRAYEQYF
CDR3 DNA: TGCGCCAGCAGCCAAGACAGGGGGCGCGCCTACGAGCAGTACTTC
D gene: TRBD1
V gene: TRBV4-3
J gene: TRBJ2-7
clone size: -

CDR3 protein: CASSLSRLPLHF
CDR3 DNA: TGTGCCAGCAGTTTGTCCCGGTTGCCCCTCCACTTT
D gene: -
V gene: TRBV12-3/TRBV12-4
J gene: TRBJ1-6
clone size: -

CDR3 protein: CASSLAPGAYNEQFF
CDR3 DNA: TGTGCCAGCAGCTTAGCCCCAGGGGCGTACAATGAGCAGTTCTTC
D gene: -
V gene: TRBV11-3
J gene: TRBJ2-1
clone size: -

CDR3 protein: CASSGRGGTFFF
CDR3 DNA: TGTGCCAGCAGCGGACGGGGGGGGACATTTTTCTTT
D gene: -
V gene: TRBV5-5
J gene: TRBJ1-1
clone size: -

CDR3 protein: CSVAGQGGGGYTF
CDR3 DNA: TGCAGCGTTGCGGGACAGGGGGGAGGTGGCTACACCTTC
D gene: TRBD1
V gene: TRBV29-1
J gene: TRBJ1-2
clone size: few

CDR3 protein: CASSPRQALVQETQYF
CDR3 DNA: TGTGCCAGCAGCCCTAGACAGGCCTTAGTCCAAGAGACTCAGTACTTC
D gene: -
V gene: TRBV5-8
J gene: TRBJ2-5
clone size: -

CDR3 protein: CASSPPRTDNTEAFF
CDR3 DNA: TGTGCCAGCAGCCCACCGAGAACAGACAACACTGAAGCTTTCTTT
D gene: -
V gene: TRBV6-6
J gene: TRBJ1-1
clone size: -

CDR3 protein: CASSVVSNTEAFF
CDR3 DNA: TGTGCCAGCAGCGTCGTGTCGAACACTGAAGCTTTCTTT
D gene: -
V gene: TRBV9
J gene: TRBJ1-1
clone size: -

CDR3 protein: CASSSGVPPGGYGYTF
CDR3 DNA: TGTGCCAGCAGCTCGGGGGTCCCTCCAGGGGGCTATGGCTACACCTTC
D gene: TRBD1
V gene: TRBV5-6
J gene: TRBJ1-2
clone size: few

CDR3 protein: CASRQPNTGELFF
CDR3 DNA: TGTGCCAGCAGACAGCCGAACACCGGGGAGCTGTTTTTT
D gene: -
V gene: TRBV6-4
J gene: TRBJ2-2
clone size: few

CDR3 protein: CSPWSNNEQFF
CDR3 DNA: TGCAGTCCCTGGTCCAACAATGAGCAGTTCTTC
D gene: -
V gene: TRBV20-1
J gene: TRBJ2-1
clone size: -

CDR3 protein: CASSRQGVAGYNEQSF
CDR3 DNA: TGTGCCAGCAGCAGGCAGGGTGTAGCGGGCTACAATGAGCAGTCCTTC
D gene: TRBD2
V gene: TRBV7-2
J gene: TRBJ2-5
clone size: -

CDR3 protein: CASAPSGGTNTGELSF
CDR3 DNA: TGTGCCAGCGCCCCGAGCGGGGGAACGAACACCGGGGAGCTGTCTTTT
D gene: TRBD2
V gene: TRBV7-3
J gene: TRBJ2-2
clone size: few

CDR3 protein: CASSQELASSYEQYF
CDR3 DNA: TGTGCCAGCAGCCAAGAACTAGCGAGCTCCTACGAGCAGTACTTC
D gene: TRBD2
V gene: TRBV4-2
J gene: TRBJ2-7
clone size: many

CDR3 protein: CSARAQSSYNSPLHF
CDR3 DNA: TGCAGTGCTAGAGCCCAGAGCTCCTATAATTCACCCCTCCACTTT
D gene: -
V gene: TRBV20-1
J gene: TRBJ1-6
clone size: many

CDR3 protein: CASSVDRAVTNEQFF
CDR3 DNA: TGTGCCAGCAGTGTAGACAGGGCAGTTACCAATGAGCAGTTCTTC
D gene: TRBD1
V gene: TRBV6-1
J gene: TRBJ2-1
clone size: few

CDR3 protein: CASSSLTGAGNTIYF
CDR3 DNA: TGCGCCAGCAGCTCGTTGACAGGGGCTGGAAACACCATATATTTT
D gene: TRBD1
V gene: TRBV5-1
J gene: TRBJ1-3
clone size: once

CDR3 protein: CASSPQAQGVYGYTF
CDR3 DNA: TGTGCCAGCTCACCACAGGCACAGGGGGTCTATGGCTACACCTTC
D gene: TRBD1
V gene: TRBV18
J gene: TRBJ1-2
clone size: -

CDR3 protein: CSVDRDGYGEQYF
CDR3 DNA: TGCAGCGTCGATCGGGACGGATATGGGGAGCAGTACTTC
D gene: -
V gene: TRBV29-1
J gene: TRBJ2-7
clone size: few

CDR3 protein: CASSQGRGMDIQYF
CDR3 DNA: TGCGCCAGCAGCCAAGGCAGGGGTATGGACATTCAGTACTTC
D gene: -
V gene: TRBV4-3
J gene: TRBJ2-4
clone size: few

CDR3 protein: CSVEGTGYDNEQFF
CDR3 DNA: TGCAGCGTTGAAGGTACAGGGTACGACAATGAGCAGTTCTTC
D gene: -
V gene: TRBV29-1
J gene: TRBJ2-1
clone size: few

CDR3 protein: CASSSDGTGHEKLFF
CDR3 DNA: TGTGCCAGCAGCTCCGACGGGACAGGCCATGAAAAACTGTTTTTT
D gene: TRBD1
V gene: TRBV7-2
J gene: TRBJ1-4
clone size: few

CDR3 protein: CASSQDGTGLPYEQYF
CDR3 DNA: TGTGCCAGCAGCCAAGATGGGACAGGGCTACCCTACGAGCAGTACTTC
D gene: TRBD1
V gene: TRBV3-1
J gene: TRBJ2-7
clone size: few

CDR3 protein: CASSQGPVSYEQYF
CDR3 DNA: TGTGCCAGCAGCCAAGGTCCTGTCTCCTACGAGCAGTACTTC
D gene: -
V gene: TRBV4-2
J gene: TRBJ2-7
clone size: few

CDR3 protein: CASSPPGRWPEKLFF
CDR3 DNA: TGCGCCAGCAGCCCTCCGGGAAGGTGGCCGGAAAAACTGTTTTTT
D gene: -
V gene: TRBV5-1
J gene: TRBJ1-4
clone size: -

CDR3 protein: CASTPLQEQFF
CDR3 DNA: TGTGCCAGCACCCCCTTACAGGAGCAGTTCTTC
D gene: -
V gene: TRBV7-8
J gene: TRBJ2-1
clone size: -

CDR3 protein: CATSEAGKETQYF
CDR3 DNA: TGTGCCACCAGTGAGGCAGGGAAGGAGACCCAGTACTTC
D gene: -
V gene: TRBV24-1
J gene: TRBJ2-5
clone size: -

CDR3 protein: CASSQDPRQYQETQYF
CDR3 DNA: TGTGCCAGCAGCCAAGATCCACGGCAGTACCAAGAGACCCAGTACTTC
D gene: -
V gene: TRBV3-1
J gene: TRBJ2-5
clone size: many

CDR3 protein: CASSLGSGGPNEQFF
CDR3 DNA: TGTGCCAGCAGTTTAGGTAGCGGGGGGCCCAATGAGCAGTTCTTC
D gene: TRBD2
V gene: TRBV12-3/TRBV12-4
J gene: TRBJ2-1
clone size: -

CDR3 protein: CSATRSTGMMNTEAFF
CDR3 DNA: TGCAGTGCTACTAGATCGACAGGGATGATGAACACTGAAGCTTTCTTT
D gene: TRBD1
V gene: TRBV20-1
J gene: TRBJ1-1
clone size: many

CDR3 protein: CASSPSRVGADTQYF
CDR3 DNA: TGTGCCAGCAGTCCGTCGAGGGTGGGCGCAGATACGCAGTATTTT
D gene: -
V gene: TRBV12-3/TRBV12-4
J gene: TRBJ2-3
clone size: -